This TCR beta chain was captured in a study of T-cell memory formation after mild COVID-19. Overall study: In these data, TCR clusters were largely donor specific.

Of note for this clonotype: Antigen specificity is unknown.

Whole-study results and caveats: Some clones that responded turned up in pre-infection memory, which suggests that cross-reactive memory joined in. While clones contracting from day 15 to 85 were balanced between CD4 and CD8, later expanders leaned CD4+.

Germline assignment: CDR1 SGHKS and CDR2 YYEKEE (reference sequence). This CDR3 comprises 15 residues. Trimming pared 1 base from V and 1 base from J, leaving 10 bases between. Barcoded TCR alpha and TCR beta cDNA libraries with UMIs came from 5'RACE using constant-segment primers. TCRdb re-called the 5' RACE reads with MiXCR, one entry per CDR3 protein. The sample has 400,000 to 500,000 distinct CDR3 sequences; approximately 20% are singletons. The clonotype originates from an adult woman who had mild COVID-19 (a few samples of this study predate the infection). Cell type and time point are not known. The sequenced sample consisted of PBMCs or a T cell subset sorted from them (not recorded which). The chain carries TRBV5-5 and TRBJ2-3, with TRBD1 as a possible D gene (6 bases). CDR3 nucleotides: TGTGCCAGCAGCTTGTTCGGGACACGCACAGATACGCAGTATTTT. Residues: CASSLFGTRTDTQYF.